One sample yielded the 14 T cell receptor beta chains listed below, sequenced in a study of beta chain features in type 1 diabetes. Study observations and caveats: Type 1 diabetes patients had TCRB CDR3s that were shorter (moderately but significantly so) in all four CD4+ subsets.

Reverse transcribing all isolated RNA meant expressed TCRB transcripts were sequenced. Some clones are missing from TCRdb's copy, which holds only in-frame ones; the method was immunoSEQ multiplex PCR. In the table there are around 110,000 clones, roughly 17% of which are singletons. These receptors are not linked to any known antigen. Sequencing was done on a sample of central memory CD4+ T cells from blood. The receptors shown here come from a man aged 30-40 years with type 1 diabetes.

This clone was counted only a few times. This chain links TRBV9 with TRBJ1-1; TRBD1 might be the D (5 bases). Per germline, CDR1 SGDLS and CDR2 YYNGEE. Trimming took 4 bases from V and 8 from J, leaving 15 bases between them. This CDR3 spans 13 amino acids. The CDR3 DNA reads TGTGCCAGCAGCCGCGAGGGGATCTCCGAAGCTTTCTTT. This translates into CASSREGISEAFF.

The CDR3 DNA sequence: TGTGCCAGCAGTCCTGGACAGGCGGCGGACTACGAGCAGTACTTC. Translated, it gives CASSPGQAADYEQYF. V gene TRBV28 combines with J gene TRBJ2-5; TRBD1 matches at 7 bases. Judging by the DNA end, TRBJ2-7 fits better; the J call may be wrong. Germline loops: CDR1 MDHEN, CDR2 SYDVKM. The CDR3 covers 15 residues.

The chain's CDR3 is CASSQVSSPGGAGADTQYF. The CDR3 DNA reads as TGTGCCAGCAGCCAAGTTAGCTCTCCAGGGGGCGCGGGCGCAGATACGCAGTATTTT. The chain carries TRBV4-2 and TRBJ2-3; 8 bases line up with TRBD1. The CDR3 is 19 residues long. The V and J ends lost 1 base and 4 bases, in that order; junction bases with no gene match: 16. Germline V gives CDR1 LGHNA, CDR2 YNFKEQ.

For this clone: A much larger clone is a single base away; this may be a read error. V is TRBV29-1 and J is TRBJ2-5; D remains unclear. Germline V gene sequence: CDR1 SQVTM, CDR2 ANQGSEA. V was trimmed by 1 base and J by 6 bases, leaving 12 bases between them. This CDR3 region has 13 residues. The CDR3 sequence is CSVEAAGTQTQYF. CDR3 in DNA: TGCAGCGTTGAAGCGGCTGGAACCCAGACCCAGTACTTC.

V is TRBV6-5 and J is TRBJ2-3, with TRBD1 matching over 7 bases. CDR3 size: 14 residues. The V gene's germline CDR1 is MNHEY and CDR2 SVGAGI. The V and J ends lost 4 bases and 4 bases, in that order; junction bases with no gene match: 5. Here the CDR3 reads CASSLQGFADTQYF. CDR3 nucleotide sequence: TGTGCCAGCAGTTTACAGGGGTTCGCAGATACGCAGTATTTT.

This chain connects TRBV2 to TRBJ1-5, with D possibly matching TRBD1 (6 bases). Germline CDR1 and CDR2: SNHLY and FYNNEI. V lost 4 bases to trimming and J lost 0 bases, with 10 bases between them. The CDR3 extends over 15 amino acids. CDR3 coding DNA: TGTGCCAGCAGTGTCAGGGGCAATAGCAATCAGCCCCAGCATTTT. It yields the protein CASSVRGNSNQPQHF.

This clone was observed a handful of times. V gene TRBV5-1 combines with J gene TRBJ2-3, with D perhaps TRBD2 (6 bases). Trimming stripped 0 bases from V and 5 bases from J, with 7 bases between. The CDR3 spans 13 residues. CDR1 and CDR2 (germline): SGHRS, YFSETQ. The CDR3 sequence: CASSLAREDTQYF. The CDR3 DNA sequence: TGCGCCAGCAGCTTGGCGCGGGAAGATACGCAGTATTTT.

This clone was counted a few times. The CDR3 is CASSFPSGGTDTQYF. Written as DNA, the CDR3 is TGTGCCAGCAGCTTCCCTAGCGGGGGCACAGATACGCAGTATTTT. This chain uses TRBV5-4 with TRBJ2-3, with 9 bases that match TRBD2. V trimming: 2 bases; J trimming: 1 base; junction bases outside the gene matches: 2. This CDR3 is 15 amino acids long. Germline V gene lookup returns CDR1 SGHNT and CDR2 YYREEE (reference sequence).

The chain has TRBV7-2 and TRBJ2-3; TRBD1 might be the D (6 bases). The CDR3 sequence is 15 residues long. The germline CDR1 and CDR2 sequences are SGHTA and FQGNSA. The V end lost 1 base, the J end lost 4 bases, and 12 bases lay between the germline ends. CDR3 loop: CASSLGTAKADTQYF. The CDR3 DNA reads as TGTGCCAGCAGCTTAGGGACAGCTAAGGCAGATACGCAGTATTTT.

This clone was picked up a small number of times. The V gene is TRBV5-1, the J gene TRBJ2-1; 7 bases line up with TRBD1. The length of the CDR3 is 14 residues. CDR1 is SGHRS and CDR2 is YFSETQ in the germline V gene. The ends lost 3 bases at V and 3 bases at J; junction bases unmatched: 3. The DNA for the CDR3 is TGCGCCAGCAGCTCGGGACAGCTCTACAATGAGCAGTTCTTC. Protein: CASSSGQLYNEQFF.

The chain is built from TRBV18 and TRBJ1-1, with D maybe TRBD1 (5 bases). The germline CDR1 and CDR2 sequences are KGHSH and LQKENI. The CDR3 is made up of 15 amino acids. Trimming took 2 bases from V and 6 from J, leaving 16 bases between them. CDR3 nucleotides: TGTGCCAGCTCACCATCGAAACAGGAAACCCCTGAAGCTTTCTTT. It codes for CASSPSKQETPEAFF.

The table lists this clone with a few counts. The chain links TRBV11-2 to TRBJ2-5, with D possibly being TRBD1 (5 bases). The germline V gene encodes CDR1 SGHAT and CDR2 FQNNGV. V was trimmed by 4 bases and J by 2 bases, leaving 14 bases between them. The CDR3 has 15 amino acids. The DNA for the CDR3 is TGTGCCAGCAGCTCACAGGCCCACAGACAAGAGACCCAGTACTTC. Translation gives CASSSQAHRQETQYF.

In its sample, this clone was seen many times. J is TRBJ2-1 and V is TRBV7-2; tentatively, D is TRBD2 (6 bases). The CDR3 spans 12 residues. V was trimmed by 5 bases and J by 9 bases, leaving 11 bases between them. Germline V gives CDR1 SGHTA, CDR2 FQGNSA. CDR3 DNA sequence: TGTGCCAGCAGCAGACTAGAGGGTGAGCAGTTCTTC. Encoded protein: CASSRLEGEQFF.

The gene calls are TRBV2 and TRBJ2-3; no firm D call. Trimming took 5 bases from V and 0 from J, leaving 6 bases between them. Germline CDR1 is SNHLY and CDR2 is FYNNEI. CDR3 length: 13 amino acids. CDR3 bases: TGTGCCAGCAGTCTACGCAGCACAGATACGCAGTATTTT. Its translation is CASSLRSTDTQYF.